The 24 T cell receptor beta chains listed next were all sequenced from one sample in a study of cytomegalovirus exposure and HLA in healthy donors. The PCR had 60 Vbeta and 13 Jbeta primers. The assay was immunoSEQ multiplex PCR, and TCRdb's table has in-frame clones only and misses some. Of under 150,000 clones in the sample, over 60% were seen once. Material for sequencing was PBMCs. These receptors were collected from a man aged 18 to 35 in good health and CMV-seropositive.

This clone was found once. V gene TRBV5-5 combines with J gene TRBJ2-3; D perhaps matches TRBD1 (6 bases). Germline values: CDR1 SGHKS, CDR2 YYEKEE (reference sequence). V was trimmed by 2 bases and J by 5 bases, leaving 9 bases between them. The CDR3 contains 13 residues. CDR3 nucleotides: TGTGCCAGCAGCTTCGTAGGGGGAGATACGCAGTATTTT. This encodes CASSFVGGDTQYF.

This chain connects TRBV30 to TRBJ1-5; possibly TRBD1 for D (5 bases). From germline, CDR1 is GTSNPN and CDR2 SVGIG (reference sequence). V was shortened by 1 base and J by 2 bases, with 9 bases between the two germline ends. This CDR3 is built from 14 residues. CDR3 residues: CAWSGGVGNQPQHF. The CDR3 DNA sequence: TGTGCCTGGAGTGGGGGGGTAGGCAATCAGCCCCAGCATTTT.

This sequence joins TRBV5-6 and TRBJ1-1; 8 positions match TRBD1. Germline loops: CDR1 SGHDT, CDR2 YYEEEE. With V trimmed by 3 bases and J by 0 bases, 4 bases remained unmatched. The CDR3 spans 15 residues. CDR3 coding DNA: TGTGCCAGCAGCTGGGTGGGACAGGTGAACACTGAAGCTTTCTTT. This translates into CASSWVGQVNTEAFF.

This clone was seen only a few times. The gene calls are TRBV2 and TRBJ2-3; TRBD2 is a possible D gene (6 bases). Trimming removed 7 bases at V and 1 base at J, with 15 bases between. Germline loops: CDR1 SNHLY, CDR2 FYNNEI. CDR3 length: 15 residues. This chain's CDR3 is CASTMGGLGTDTQYF. For the CDR3, the DNA is TGTGCCAGCACCATGGGGGGACTCGGCACAGATACGCAGTATTTT.

Only one count was recorded for this clone. J is TRBJ2-2 and V is TRBV27; 9 nucleotides match TRBD2. Trimming took 3 bases from V and 8 from J; bases not matched to a gene: 10. The CDR3 is 16 amino acids. Germline V gene data show CDR1 as MNHEY and CDR2 as SMNVEV (reference sequence). CDR3 DNA sequence: TGTGCCAGCAGTTTCTTTGCGGGGGGGGATACAGGGGAGCTGTTTTTT. This sequence encodes CASSFFAGGDTGELFF.

This rearrangement joins TRBV4-2 to TRBJ1-2; D is ambiguous. CDR3 length equals 14 residues. With 0 bases removed from V and 4 bases from J, the gap between germline ends came to 9 bases. From germline, CDR1 is LGHNA and CDR2 YNFKEQ. In DNA, the CDR3 is TGTGCCAGCAGCCAAGATTTAAAATCCTATGGCTACACCTTC. Encoded protein: CASSQDLKSYGYTF.

This chain connects TRBV11-3 to TRBJ2-5, with a tentative D call TRBD1 (5 bases). The CDR3 extends over 12 amino acids. V was trimmed by 4 bases and J by 3 bases, leaving 6 bases between them. Germline loops: CDR1 SGHNT, CDR2 YENEEA. The CDR3 protein is CASSSGKETQYF. In DNA, the CDR3 is TGTGCCAGCAGCTCAGGGAAAGAGACCCAGTACTTC. Looking up the rest from reference TRBV11-3 and TRBJ2-5 gives the full variable domain: EAGVVQSPRYKIIEKKQPVAFWCNPISGHNTLYWYLQNLGQGPELLIRYENEEAVDDSQLPKDRFSAERLKGVDSTLKIQPAELGDSAVYLCASSSGKETQYFGPGTRLLVL.

The chain has TRBV9 and TRBJ1-6, with D tentatively TRBD1 (5 bases). CDR3 size: 16 residues. Looked up from germline, CDR1 is SGDLS and CDR2 is YYNGEE. V lost 5 bases and J lost 0, with 12 bases in between. The CDR3 coding sequence is TGTGCCAGCAGTGAGACAGCGAGCTCCTATAATTCACCCCTCCACTTT. Translating gives CASSETASSYNSPLHF.

The chain uses TRBV6-1 and TRBJ2-6; a possible D gene is TRBD2 (6 bases). Trimming left V 8 bases short and J 1 base short, with 12 bases between. CDR1 and CDR2 (germline): MNHNS, SASEGT. This CDR3 contains 15 residues. CDR3: CASRGEVSGANVLTF. CDR3 in DNA: TGTGCCAGCCGAGGGGAGGTTTCTGGGGCCAACGTCCTGACTTTC.

The gene calls are TRBV29-1 and TRBJ1-1; maybe TRBD1 (6 bases). The CDR3 extends over 11 amino acids. The germline V gene has CDR1 SQVTM and CDR2 ANQGSEA. Trimming took 3 bases from V and 8 from J, leaving 10 bases between them. CDR3 in amino acids: CSVDRGTEAFF. The CDR3 nucleotides read TGCAGCGTTGACAGGGGTACCGAAGCTTTCTTT.

The chain employs TRBV12-5 and TRBJ2-1; D unresolved. This CDR3 has 12 amino acids. Germline V gene sequence: CDR1 LGHNT, CDR2 FRNRAP. With 2 bases removed from V and 9 bases from J, the gap between germline ends came to 8 bases. CDR3 in amino acids: CASGLRVSEQFF. CDR3 bases: TGTGCTAGTGGTTTGCGGGTTAGTGAGCAGTTCTTC.

The chain links TRBV15 to TRBJ1-4; D is perhaps TRBD1 (6 bases). The CDR3 is 16 amino acids. Germline CDR1 LNHNV, CDR2 YYDKDF (reference sequence). The V and J ends lost 0 bases and 8 bases respectively, with 16 bases between them. The CDR3 DNA is TGTGCCACCAGCAGAGATCGGGCAGGGGTCAGAGAAAAACTGTTTTTT. It codes for CATSRDRAGVREKLFF.

CDR3 sequence: CASSMGTGTSRNEQFF. The CDR3 nucleotides are TGCGCCAGCAGCATGGGTACCGGGACTAGTAGAAATGAGCAGTTCTTC. The V call is TRBV5-1, the J call TRBJ2-1; 8 bases agree with TRBD2. Unmatched junction bases numbered 13, after V lost 4 bases and J lost 7 bases. The CDR3 covers 16 residues. CDR1 SGHRS and CDR2 YFSETQ come from the germline V gene.

CDR3 amino acids: CASSPSGGYSPLHF. In nucleotides, the CDR3 is TGTGCCAGCAGCCCCTCTGGGGGGTATTCACCCCTCCACTTT. This rearrangement joins TRBV28 to TRBJ1-6; possibly TRBD1 for D (5 bases). This CDR3 has 14 residues. Per the germline V gene, CDR1 is MDHEN and CDR2 is SYDVKM. V lost 6 bases and J 8 bases, leaving 14 bases between the germline ends.

The chain has TRBV28 and TRBJ2-7; possible D gene TRBD2, 6 bases. Trimming took 6 bases from V and 3 from J, leaving 18 bases between them. The length of the CDR3 is 15 residues. Germline CDR1 and CDR2: MDHEN and SYDVKM. The CDR3 reads CASSAPGTLIYEQYF. DNA for the CDR3: TGTGCCAGCAGCGCACCCGGGACTCTCATCTACGAGCAGTACTTC. Combining the CDR3 with reference TRBV28 and TRBJ2-7 gives the whole variable domain DVKVTQSSRYLVKRTGEKVFLECVQDMDHENMFWYRQDPGLGLRLIYFSYDVKMKEKGDIPEGYSVSREKKERFSLILESASTNQTSMYLCASSAPGTLIYEQYFGPGTRLTVT.

This clone was recorded a few times. The V and J genes are TRBV11-1 and TRBJ1-1; TRBD1 agrees at 8 bases. This CDR3 spans 13 amino acids. Germline V gene data show CDR1 as SGHAT and CDR2 as FQDESV (reference sequence). V lost 2 bases to trimming and J lost 7 bases; unmatched junction nucleotides: 3. This CDR3 reads CASSLFRGHEAFF. CDR3 nucleotide sequence: TGTGCCAGCAGCTTATTCAGGGGGCATGAAGCTTTCTTT.

The chain joins TRBV5-4 to TRBJ2-1; 12 positions match TRBD1. The CDR3 consists of 14 residues. The V segment lost 4 bases and the J segment 9 bases; nucleotides outside the gene matches: 5. The germline CDR1 and CDR2 sequences are SGHNT and YYREEE (reference sequence). CDR3 in amino acids: CASSGGQGASEQFF. The DNA for the CDR3 is TGTGCCAGCAGCGGGGGACAGGGGGCCTCTGAGCAGTTCTTC.

CDR3 DNA sequence: TGTGCCAGTAACACCGGGACTAGCGAGAACACCGGGGAGCTGTTTTTT. Translation: CASNTGTSENTGELFF. This chain links TRBV2 with TRBJ2-2; 10 bases match TRBD2. J lost 1 base, V lost 9 bases, and 8 bases had no gene match. CDR1 is SNHLY, CDR2 FYNNEI, per germline. The CDR3 has 16 residues.

The chain combines TRBV5-1 with TRBJ2-1; 10 bases agree with TRBD2. The CDR3 contains 15 residues. The germline CDR1 and CDR2 sequences are SGHRS and YFSETQ. With V trimmed by 2 bases and J by 6 bases, 5 bases remained unmatched. The CDR3 region is CASSFGSSGGNEQFF. CDR3 coding DNA: TGCGCCAGCAGCTTCGGCTCTAGCGGGGGCAATGAGCAGTTCTTC.

This clone has more than one count but fewer than ten. The rearrangement joins TRBV28 to TRBJ2-7, with 7 bases identical to TRBD1. Germline V gene data show CDR1 as MDHEN and CDR2 as SYDVKM. This CDR3 has 14 amino acids. Losses at the gene ends were 6 bases for V and 1 base for J; bases not matched to a gene: 6. Here the CDR3 DNA reads TGTGCCAGCAGCCCCGGGACAGAATCCTACGAGCAGTACGTC. It yields the protein CASSPGTESYEQYV.

The V and J genes are TRBV5-3 and TRBJ2-5; 8 positions match TRBD1. TRBV5-3 carries the ORF label, with uncertain function. Trimming cost V 2 bases and J 4 bases; bases outside gene matches: 4. This CDR3 is 14 amino acids long. CDR3: CARSFGTGTETQYF. The CDR3 coding sequence is TGTGCCAGAAGCTTCGGGACAGGAACAGAGACCCAGTACTTC.

The chain has TRBV6-5 and TRBJ1-1; 8 nucleotides agree with TRBD1. With 8 bases clipped from V and 3 bases from J, the junction kept 5 bases outside the gene matches. Germline assignment: CDR1 MNHEY and CDR2 SVGAGI. CDR3 length: 13 amino acids. The CDR3 DNA reads TGTGCCAGCGGAGGACAGGGACACACTGAAGCTTTCTTT. Protein product: CASGGQGHTEAFF.

The table lists this clone with a few counts. This sequence joins TRBV5-6 and TRBJ2-2, with 7 bases matching TRBD2. Germline assignment: CDR1 SGHDT and CDR2 YYEEEE. V was clipped by 4 bases and J by 0 bases; unmatched bases: 6. There are 16 residues in the CDR3. As DNA, the CDR3 is TGTGCCAGCAGCCCACTGGGAGGGCCGAACACCGGGGAGCTGTTTTTT. Amino acids: CASSPLGGPNTGELFF.

V is TRBV7-2 and J is TRBJ2-3; D remains ambiguous. The V end was cut by 2 bases, the J end by 0 bases, with 9 bases between. Germline values: CDR1 SGHTA, CDR2 FQGNSA. The CDR3 is 15 residues long. Here the CDR3 DNA reads TGTGCCAGCAGCTTATCAAGTACTAGCACAGATACGCAGTATTTT. Its protein is CASSLSSTSTDTQYF.